Below, one TCR beta chain is given with its context. Its target is not known. The sample comes from a study of T cell responses to AZD1222 COVID-19 vaccine. V gave up 4 bases and J gave up 2 bases, with 19 bases separating them. CDR1 is SGHRS and CDR2 is YFSETQ in the germline V gene. The CDR3 has 18 residues. Whole-study findings and limits: Dominant at 160-218 and 743-854, vaccine-associated CD4 TCRs also spanned spike.

Produced via immunoSEQ multiplex PCR; TCRdb's table is partial and in-frame only. The sample consists of about 140,000 clones, about 92% of them appearing once. The receptor was derived from an adult who had recovered from COVID-19. J is TRBJ2-6 and V is TRBV5-1; the D gene is possibly TRBD1 (6 bases). This specimen was peripheral blood, taken after recovery from COVID-19. The CDR3 protein is CASSIGRDTGTGANVLTF. The CDR3 region has the DNA TGCGCCAGCAGCATCGGCCGGGACACGGGCACTGGGGCCAACGTCCTGACTTTC.